The 20 T cell receptor beta chains reported below all come from one sample, sequenced in a study of blood T cell repertoires in COVID-19. Method: immunoSEQ multiplex PCR; TCRdb's copy keeps in-frame clones and lacks some. The data hold approximately 240,000 clones, with roughly nine tenths observed a single time. Material: PBMCs or T cells enriched from blood (not recorded which). Receptor source: a young woman with acute COVID-19.

The genes are TRBV27 and TRBJ2-2; 7 bases are a match to TRBD2. The length of the CDR3 is 17 residues. The germline V gene has CDR1 MNHEY and CDR2 SMNVEV (reference sequence). The trim removed 6 bases at V and 6 bases at J, leaving 16 bases unmatched. The CDR3 spells CASRARGGAGEPGELFF. DNA of the CDR3: TGTGCCAGCAGAGCGCGGGGCGGTGCGGGAGAACCCGGGGAGCTGTTTTTT.

This chain links TRBV4-1 with TRBJ2-7, with D tentatively TRBD2 (6 bases). The CDR3 consists of 15 residues. V lost 3 bases, J lost 0 bases, and 12 bases lay in between. Germline CDR1 reads MGHRA; CDR2 reads YSYEKL. In nucleotides, the CDR3 is TGCGCCAGCAGCCAGGAGGAGGGTTACTCCTACGAGCAGTACTTC. It translates to CASSQEEGYSYEQYF.

This chain links TRBV7-8 with TRBJ2-3; 10 nucleotides align to TRBD2. Unmatched junction bases numbered 6, after V lost 1 base and J lost 5 bases. The CDR3 has 16 residues. Germline-derived CDR1 and CDR2 are SGHVS and FQNEAQ. In DNA, the CDR3 is TGTGCCAGCAGCTTAGGGCCGGGACTAGCGCGAGATACGCAGTATTTT. Residues: CASSLGPGLARDTQYF.

This clone was seen a single time. The chain is built from TRBV7-8 and TRBJ2-1; tentatively, D is TRBD2 (6 bases). V dropped 1 base and J dropped 9 bases, with 10 bases sitting between them. The CDR3 totals 13 residues. Germline assignment: CDR1 SGHVS and CDR2 FQNEAQ. CDR3 in amino acids: CASSLGTIGEQFF. CDR3 nucleotide sequence: TGTGCCAGCAGCTTAGGGACTATTGGTGAGCAGTTCTTC.

The CDR3 protein is CATSTRGGGTEAFF. The CDR3 DNA sequence: TGTGCCACCAGCACCAGGGGAGGGGGGACTGAAGCTTTCTTT. The V and J genes are TRBV15 and TRBJ1-1; possible D gene TRBD1, 6 bases. The CDR3 length is 14 residues. The germline gives CDR1 LNHNV, CDR2 YYDKDF (reference sequence). The V end lost 4 bases, the J end lost 5 bases, and 14 bases lay between the germline ends.

The gene calls are TRBV28 and TRBJ2-7; TRBD2 matches 9 bases. CDR1 and CDR2 from the germline V gene are MDHEN and SYDVKM. The CDR3 consists of 12 residues. Trimming took 10 bases from V and 6 from J; bases not matched to a gene: 7. DNA for the CDR3: TGTGCCATCAATAGCGGGAGAGGCGAGCAGTACTTC. It specifies CAINSGRGEQYF. The full variable domain, completed using reference TRBV28 and TRBJ2-7, is DVKVTQSSRYLVKRTGEKVFLECVQDMDHENMFWYRQDPGLGLRLIYFSYDVKMKEKGDIPEGYSVSREKKERFSLILESASTNQTSMYLCAINSGRGEQYFGPGTRLTVT.

This chain connects TRBV21-1 to TRBJ2-7; TRBD2 is taken as the D call from the table, unchecked against the DNA. TRBV21-1 is a listed pseudogene. The CDR3 loop spans 15 amino acids. Written as DNA, the CDR3 is TGTGCCAGCAGCAAAGCCCCAGCGGGGCTTGAGGAGCAGTACTTC. This codes for CASSKAPAGLEEQYF.

The sample holds one count of this clone. The J gene is TRBJ1-1, the V gene TRBV9; D is perhaps TRBD1 (5 bases). Deletions cut 0 bases from V and 3 bases from J, with 6 bases between. This CDR3 has 13 residues. Per the germline V gene, CDR1 is SGDLS and CDR2 is YYNGEE. The CDR3 DNA follows: TGTGCCAGCAGCGTAGAGGGGCACACTGAAGCTTTCTTT. This codes for CASSVEGHTEAFF.

The rearrangement uses TRBV29-1 and TRBJ2-1; D might be TRBD2 (7 bases). The ends were cut back, 6 bases at V and 7 bases at J, with 16 bases in the middle. CDR3 size: 13 residues. Per germline, CDR1 SQVTM and CDR2 ANQGSEA. CDR3 nucleotide sequence: TGCAGCGTCGGGACACCCGGGGGGAATGAGCAGTTCTTC. It is translated as CSVGTPGGNEQFF.

The chain is built from TRBV11-2 and TRBJ2-3, with D tentatively TRBD2 (5 bases). Germline V gives CDR1 SGHAT, CDR2 FQNNGV. The CDR3 spans 15 residues. The V and J ends lost 5 bases and 0 bases respectively, with 12 bases between them. CDR3 sequence reads: CASSVDLSSTDTQYF. The CDR3 nucleotides read TGTGCCAGCAGCGTGGACTTATCTAGCACAGATACGCAGTATTTT.

The chain combines TRBV7-2 with TRBJ1-2; D not certain. V lost 1 base, J lost 3 bases, and 15 bases lay in between. This CDR3 is built from 16 residues. CDR1 SGHTA and CDR2 FQGNSA come from the germline V gene. CDR3 in amino acids: CASSLGSQIRDYGYTF. The CDR3 coding sequence is TGTGCCAGCAGCTTAGGTAGTCAAATACGGGACTATGGCTACACCTTC.

V gene TRBV28 combines with J gene TRBJ1-3; D might be TRBD1 (5 bases). From germline, CDR1 is MDHEN and CDR2 SYDVKM. The CDR3 has 13 residues. Trimming took off 7 bases at V and 8 bases at J, with 15 bases between the two ends. The CDR3 sequence: CASKLTGSHTIYF. DNA of the CDR3: TGTGCCAGCAAACTCACAGGAAGCCACACCATATATTTT.

The gene calls are TRBV29-1 and TRBJ2-1; D is perhaps TRBD2 (6 bases). The CDR3 contains 13 residues. Germline-derived CDR1 and CDR2 are SQVTM and ANQGSEA. With 4 bases removed from V and 0 bases from J, the gap between germline ends came to 7 bases. The CDR3 nucleotides are TGCAGCGTTGTGGGGGGCTCCTACAATGAGCAGTTCTTC. Amino acid sequence: CSVVGGSYNEQFF.

V is TRBV29-1 and J is TRBJ2-7, with 8 bases matching TRBD2. Germline CDR1 reads SQVTM; CDR2 reads ANQGSEA. The CDR3 runs 13 residues. Trimming cost V 4 bases and J 2 bases; bases outside gene matches: 4. CDR3 DNA: TGCAGCGTTGCCCCGGGAGGGCCCTACGAGCAGTACTTC. This gives the protein CSVAPGGPYEQYF.

The V and J genes are TRBV29-1 and TRBJ1-2; a possible D gene is TRBD1 (5 bases). The V gene's germline CDR1 is SQVTM and CDR2 ANQGSEA. V shed 4 bases and J shed 0 bases, with 12 bases lying between them. The CDR3 loop spans 14 amino acids. The CDR3 sequence: CSVASGGTNYGYTF. As DNA, the CDR3 is TGCAGCGTTGCCTCGGGGGGAACTAACTATGGCTACACCTTC.

This chain joins TRBV7-9 and TRBJ2-3; 10 bases line up with TRBD2. V shed 5 bases, J shed 4 bases, and the junction held 15 bases outside the gene matches. CDR3 length equals 18 residues. Germline CDR1 SEHNR, CDR2 FQNEAQ (reference sequence). The CDR3: CASSPSWASGRFADTQYF. CDR3 in DNA: TGTGCCAGCAGCCCCTCTTGGGCTAGCGGGAGATTCGCAGATACGCAGTATTTT.

This clone was observed once. This chain links TRBV10-3 with TRBJ1-1; possible D gene TRBD1, 5 bases. V was shortened by 6 bases and J by 2 bases, with 10 bases between the two germline ends. CDR1 and CDR2 from the germline V gene are ENHRY and SYGVKD. The CDR3 covers 13 residues. CDR3 nucleotides: TGTGCCATCAGCCAGACAGTTAACACTGAAGCTTTCTTT. Encoded protein: CAISQTVNTEAFF.

The chain links TRBV5-1 to TRBJ1-1, with D possibly matching TRBD1 (5 bases). This CDR3 comprises 15 residues. Germline-derived CDR1 and CDR2 are SGHRS and YFSETQ. V lost 4 bases, J lost 0 bases, and 13 bases lay in between. CDR3 residues: CASSGDRTLNTEAFF. The CDR3 DNA is TGCGCCAGCAGCGGAGACAGAACGCTGAACACTGAAGCTTTCTTT.

This clone was observed many times. V is TRBV28 and J is TRBJ1-2; the match to TRBD1 covers 7 bases. Germline V gives CDR1 MDHEN, CDR2 SYDVKM. CDR3 size: 14 residues. Trimming at V came to 8 bases and at J to 4 bases, leaving 10 bases not matched to a gene. CDR3 residues: CASAPGQTPYGYTF. CDR3 coding DNA: TGTGCCAGCGCCCCGGGACAGACTCCCTATGGCTACACCTTC.

This chain uses TRBV28 with TRBJ1-4, with no clear D. The CDR3 extends over 12 amino acids. The V and J ends lost 5 bases and 4 bases respectively, with 5 bases between them. CDR1 and CDR2 from the germline V gene are MDHEN and SYDVKM. The CDR3: CASSNLNEKLFF. CDR3 in DNA: TGTGCCAGCAGTAATCTTAATGAAAAACTGTTTTTT.